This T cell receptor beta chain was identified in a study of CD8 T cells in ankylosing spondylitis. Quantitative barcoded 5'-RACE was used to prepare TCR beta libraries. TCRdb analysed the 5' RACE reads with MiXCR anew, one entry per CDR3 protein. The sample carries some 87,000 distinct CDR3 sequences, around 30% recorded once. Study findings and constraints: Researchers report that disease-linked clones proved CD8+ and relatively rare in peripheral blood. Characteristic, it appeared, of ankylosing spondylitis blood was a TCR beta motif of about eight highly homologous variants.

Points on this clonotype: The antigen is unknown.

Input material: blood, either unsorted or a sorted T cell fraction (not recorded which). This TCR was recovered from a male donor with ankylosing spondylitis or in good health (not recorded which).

The CDR3 here is CASSLGWAGGSYNGYTF. The CDR3 DNA follows: TGTGCCAGCAGCTTGGGTTGGGCAGGGGGCAGTTATAATGGCTACACCTTC. This chain connects TRBV5-5 to TRBJ1-2; TRBD1 matches 8 bases. Losses at the gene ends were 0 bases for V and 6 bases for J; bases not matched to a gene: 13. Germline lookup yields CDR1 SGHKS and CDR2 YYEKEE (reference sequence). The CDR3 is made up of 17 amino acids.